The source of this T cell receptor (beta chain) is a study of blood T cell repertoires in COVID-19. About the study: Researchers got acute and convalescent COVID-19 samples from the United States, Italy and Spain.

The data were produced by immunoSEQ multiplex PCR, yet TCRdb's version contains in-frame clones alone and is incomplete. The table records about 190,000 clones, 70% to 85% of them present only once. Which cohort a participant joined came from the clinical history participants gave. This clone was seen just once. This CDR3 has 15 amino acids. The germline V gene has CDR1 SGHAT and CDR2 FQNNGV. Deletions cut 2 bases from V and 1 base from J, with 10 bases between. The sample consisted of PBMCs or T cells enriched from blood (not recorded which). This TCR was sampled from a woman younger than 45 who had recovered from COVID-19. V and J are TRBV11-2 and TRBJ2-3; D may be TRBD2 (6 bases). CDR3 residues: CASSLRDSRTDTQYF. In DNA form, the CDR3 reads TGTGCCAGCAGCTTAAGGGACTCACGCACAGATACGCAGTATTTT.